This entry lists 14 T cell receptor beta chains sequenced from one sample in a study of T-cell memory formation after mild COVID-19. Via MiXCR, TCRdb re-called the 5' RACE reads, giving one row per CDR3 protein. The sample yields a few hundred thousand distinct CDR3 sequences, approximately 21% seen once. Specimen: PBMCs or a T cell subset sorted from them (not recorded which). These receptors came from an adult woman who had mild COVID-19 (a few samples of this study predate the infection). Cell type and time point are not known.

The table lists this clonotype with a few counts. This chain connects TRBV4-1 to TRBJ1-1, with 7 bases matching TRBD1. The CDR3 has 15 amino acids. The germline V gene encodes CDR1 MGHRA and CDR2 YSYEKL. The ends lost 4 bases at V and 0 bases at J; junction bases unmatched: 5. The chain's CDR3 is CASSRQGGMNTEAFF. The CDR3 DNA is TGCGCCAGCAGCCGCCAGGGGGGCATGAACACTGAAGCTTTCTTT.

The chain combines TRBV9 with TRBJ2-5, with D possibly TRBD2 on 6 matching bases. From germline, CDR1 is SGDLS and CDR2 YYNGEE. With 4 bases removed from V and 9 bases from J, the gap between germline ends came to 16 bases. The CDR3 runs 13 residues. The CDR3 nucleotides are TGTGCCAGCAGCCCGGGACTCGAATCGTCCCAGTACTTC. It is translated as CASSPGLESSQYF.

The chain joins TRBV6-1 to TRBJ2-1, with TRBD2 as a possible D gene (6 bases). V was clipped by 7 bases and J by 6 bases, with 19 bases between them. Per germline, CDR1 MNHNS and CDR2 SASEGT. This CDR3 spans 15 amino acids. CDR3 protein: CASTETSFGRNEQFF. CDR3 nucleotides: TGTGCCAGCACCGAGACTAGTTTTGGTCGCAATGAGCAGTTCTTC.

This clonotype was picked up a small number of times. The chain couples TRBV6-5 to TRBJ2-5, with D perhaps assigned TRBD1 or TRBD2 (5 bases each). CDR3 length equals 12 residues. Germline lookup yields CDR1 MNHEY and CDR2 SVGAGI. Trimming pared 10 bases from V and 4 bases from J, leaving 13 bases between. The CDR3 region has the DNA TGTGCCACCACCCCTGGGGGAGAGACCCAGTACTTC. Protein product: CATTPGGETQYF.

The chain couples TRBV6-5 to TRBJ2-1, with 11 bases fitting TRBD1. The germline CDR1 and CDR2 sequences are MNHEY and SVGAGI. CDR3 length equals 15 residues. Unmatched junction bases numbered 4, after V lost 4 bases and J lost 5 bases. The CDR3 DNA reads TGTGCCAGCAGTTTGGACAGGGGGCGCAACAATGAGCAGTTCTTC. Translating gives CASSLDRGRNNEQFF.

This clonotype occurred a few times. The J gene is TRBJ2-1, the V gene TRBV5-1; the match to TRBD2 covers 14 bases. The germline V gene encodes CDR1 SGHRS and CDR2 YFSETQ. The junction had 11 bases not matched to a gene; V was cut back by 2 bases and J by 10 bases. The CDR3 runs to 17 residues. The CDR3 is CASSLHGLAGGLMEQFF. DNA for the CDR3: TGCGCCAGCAGCTTACACGGACTAGCGGGGGGCCTTATGGAGCAGTTCTTC.

For the CDR3, the DNA is TGTGCCAGTAGTCTTGGAGGGACAGGGGGGATGAACGAGCAGTACTTC. As protein: CASSLGGTGGMNEQYF. The chain joins TRBV19 to TRBJ2-7, with 11 bases lining up with TRBD1. Germline trimming cut 5 bases from V and 5 bases from J; bases unmatched to any gene: 11. There are 16 residues in the CDR3. Germline-derived CDR1 and CDR2 are LNHDA and SQIVND (reference sequence).

This clonotype was seen a few times. The V gene is TRBV4-1, the J gene TRBJ2-1; 9 bases align to TRBD2. The V segment lost 4 bases and the J segment 3 bases; nucleotides outside the gene matches: 13. CDR3 size: 18 residues. The germline V gene encodes CDR1 MGHRA and CDR2 YSYEKL. CDR3 residues: CASSRGRASGILYNEQFF. The CDR3 DNA follows: TGCGCCAGCAGCCGAGGGAGGGCTAGCGGGATCCTCTACAATGAGCAGTTCTTC.

This clonotype turned up a few times. The DNA of the CDR3 is TGTGCCAGCAGCTTTGGCGGGAGAAGAGATGGTGAGCAGTTCTTC. This sequence encodes CASSFGGRRDGEQFF. The rearrangement joins TRBV11-3 to TRBJ2-1; 7 nucleotides align to TRBD2. Germline trimming cut 3 bases from V and 9 bases from J; bases unmatched to any gene: 11. The CDR3 extends over 15 amino acids. Germline V gene data show CDR1 as SGHNT and CDR2 as YENEEA.

The chain employs TRBV4-2 and TRBJ2-3; no clear D. The V and J ends lost 0 bases and 7 bases respectively, with 5 bases between them. The germline CDR1 and CDR2 sequences are LGHNA and YNFKEQ. The CDR3 consists of 12 residues. The DNA of the CDR3 is TGTGCCAGCAGCCAAGAGGGCAATACGCAGTATTTT. Translation: CASSQEGNTQYF.

Only a few counts were recorded for this clonotype. The chain carries TRBV11-2 and TRBJ1-4; the D gene is possibly TRBD1 (6 bases). Germline V gives CDR1 SGHAT, CDR2 FQNNGV. Trimming left V 5 bases short and J 8 bases short, with 15 bases between. CDR3 length: 14 amino acids. As DNA, the CDR3 is TGTGCCAGCAGCGTTCGGGAGGGGGGCGAAAAACTGTTTTTT. This codes for CASSVREGGEKLFF.

The chain couples TRBV7-2 to TRBJ2-7, with D possibly called TRBD1 or TRBD2 (5 bases each). CDR1 is SGHTA and CDR2 is FQGNSA in the germline V gene. V gave up 5 bases and J gave up 2 bases, with 19 bases separating them. The CDR3 contains 16 residues. In DNA form, the CDR3 reads TGTGCCAGCAGCACCTTATCCGGGACGGCCACCTACGAGCAGTACTTC. It specifies CASSTLSGTATYEQYF.

This chain uses TRBV9 with TRBJ2-3; TRBD1 might be the D (6 bases). Germline CDR1 is SGDLS and CDR2 is YYNGEE. Trimming shortened V by 0 bases and J by 4 bases, and 12 bases separated the two germline ends. The CDR3 totals 15 residues. CDR3 nucleotide sequence: TGTGCCAGCAGCGTAGCAACAGGGAACCCAGATACGCAGTATTTT. Protein: CASSVATGNPDTQYF.

The rearrangement links TRBV7-7 to TRBJ2-1, with 7 bases lining up with TRBD2. V shed 5 bases and J 6 bases; nucleotides not matched to a gene: 10. The CDR3 has 15 residues. Germline-derived CDR1 and CDR2 are SSHAT and FNYEAQ (reference sequence). The CDR3 loop is CASSTNSGGPNEQFF. The DNA for the CDR3 is TGTGCCAGCAGCACCAACTCGGGGGGACCCAATGAGCAGTTCTTC.